A selection of T cell receptor beta chains follows, all from one sample in a study of blood T cell repertoires in COVID-19. Generated by immunoSEQ multiplex PCR, the TCRdb table keeps only in-frame clones and is missing some. The profile shows 350,000 to 400,000 clones, around nine tenths of them singletons. The source material was PBMCs or T cells enriched from blood (not recorded which). The receptors stem from a woman in her 30s who had recovered from COVID-19. The CDR3 runs from the conserved cysteine through the conserved F or W. A D gene is named only where the DNA matches it firmly. Size is omitted from some rows. Given values are once, few, many or a class for expanded clones.

j_gene	v_gene	abundance	d_gene	CDR3aa	CDR3nt
TRBJ1-4	TRBV18	.	.	CASSPTGRLPIGEKLFF	TGTGCCAGCTCACCAACAGGGCGCCTACCCATAGGAGAAAAACTGTTTTTT
TRBJ1-1	TRBV4-1	.	TRBD1	CASSQELTGLTEAFF	TGCGCCAGCAGCCAAGAACTGACAGGGTTAACTGAAGCTTTCTTT
TRBJ2-2	TRBV29-1	.	.	CSVTNTGELFF	TGCAGCGTTACAAACACCGGGGAGCTGTTTTTT
TRBJ1-3	TRBV11-3	.	.	CASSLGHESGNTIYF	TGTGCCAGCAGCTTAGGACATGAGTCTGGAAACACCATATATTTT
TRBJ1-2	TRBV14	.	TRBD1	CASSQGVRGRGSYGYTF	TGTGCCAGCAGCCAAGGGGTGAGGGGGCGAGGATCCTATGGCTACACCTTC
TRBJ2-1	TRBV20-1	.	TRBD2	CSARGGGEQFF	TGCAGTGCTAGAGGGGGGGGTGAGCAGTTCTTC
TRBJ2-7	TRBV19	.	TRBD1	CASSFRTGDKYEQYF	TGTGCCAGTAGTTTCCGGACAGGGGATAAATACGAGCAGTACTTC
TRBJ2-5	TRBV30	.	TRBD1	CAWSKGDRGQAQYF	TGTGCCTGGAGTAAGGGGGACAGGGGTCAGGCCCAGTACTTC
TRBJ2-1	TRBV28	.	.	CASSFGRPHEQFF	TGTGCCAGCAGTTTCGGCAGGCCCCATGAGCAGTTCTTC
TRBJ2-1	TRBV15	.	TRBD2	CATSRDPSGRFLSNEQFF	TGTGCCACCAGCAGAGATCCTAGCGGGAGGTTCCTAAGCAATGAGCAGTTCTTC
TRBJ2-3	TRBV27	.	TRBD2	CASSLLGGPRDTQYF	TGTGCCAGCAGTTTATTGGGAGGGCCCAGAGATACGCAGTATTTT
TRBJ2-3	TRBV6-6	.	TRBD2	CASSYGTSGGTDTQYF	TGTGCCAGCAGTTACGGGACTAGCGGGGGTACAGATACGCAGTATTTT
TRBJ1-4	TRBV5-4	.	TRBD1	CASSKMTGQLNEKLFF	TGTGCCAGCAGCAAAATGACGGGACAGCTCAATGAAAAACTGTTTTTT
TRBJ2-2	TRBV5-1	.	TRBD2	CASSTAGGPPGELFF	TGCGCCAGCAGTACCGCGGGAGGGCCTCCCGGGGAGCTGTTTTTT
TRBJ1-2	TRBV27	.	TRBD1	CASSLEVGTGGLYGYTF	TGTGCCAGCAGTTTAGAAGTCGGGACAGGGGGGCTCTATGGCTACACCTTC
TRBJ2-5	TRBV15	.	.	CATSTLRTEVETQYF	TGTGCCACCAGCACCCTCCGGACAGAGGTAGAGACCCAGTACTTC
TRBJ2-5	TRBV6-4	once	.	CASSDIGHLRETQYF	TGTGCCAGCAGTGACATCGGTCATCTGAGAGAGACCCAGTACTTC
TRBJ1-1	TRBV7-2	.	.	CASSHVGDTEAFF	TGTGCCAGCAGCCACGTAGGGGACACTGAAGCTTTCTTT
TRBJ2-1	TRBV3-1/TRBV3-2	.	.	CASSQPGSYNEQFF	TGTGCCAGCAGCCAACCAGGATCCTACAATGAGCAGTTCTTC
TRBJ1-5	TRBV6-5	.	TRBD1	CACRETGGSNQPQHF	TGTGCCTGCCGAGAAACAGGGGGGAGCAATCAGCCCCAGCATTTT
TRBJ2-7	TRBV11-2	.	.	CASRRGGTGTVSYEQYF	TGTGCCAGCAGACGGGGGGGGACCGGGACAGTCTCCTACGAGCAGTACTTC
TRBJ1-1	TRBV29-1	.	.	CSVGQADTEAFF	TGCAGCGTTGGACAGGCGGACACTGAAGCTTTCTTT
TRBJ2-2	TRBV29-1	.	.	CSVGGVGELFF	TGCAGCGTTGGGGGAGTCGGGGAGCTGTTTTTT
TRBJ1-1	TRBV4-1	.	TRBD1	CASSQLQGASITEAFF	TGCGCCAGCAGCCAGTTACAGGGGGCGAGCATAACTGAAGCTTTCTTT
TRBJ2-7	TRBV28	.	.	CASSFLQGAYEQYF	TGTGCCAGCAGTTTCCTACAGGGAGCCTACGAGCAGTACTTC
TRBJ2-1	TRBV27	.	TRBD2	CASSLGGIGDEQFF	TGTGCCAGCAGTTTGGGAGGGATTGGCGATGAGCAGTTCTTC
TRBJ2-2	TRBV21-1	.	.	CARERDRGRPNNTGELFF	TGTGCCAGGGAACGGGACAGGGGGCGACCAAACAACACCGGGGAGCTGTTTTTT
TRBJ2-3	TRBV5-1	.	.	CASSWEPSTDTQYF	TGCGCCAGCAGCTGGGAGCCGAGCACAGATACGCAGTATTTT
TRBJ1-4	TRBV7-9	.	TRBD1	CASRDRDRKNEKLFF	TGTGCCAGCAGGGACCGGGACAGGAAAAATGAAAAACTGTTTTTT
TRBJ1-3	TRBV9	.	.	CASSVDRNTIYF	TGTGCCAGCAGCGTAGACAGAAACACCATATATTTT
TRBJ1-1	TRBV9	.	.	CASSVEMRGEAFF	TGTGCCAGCAGCGTAGAAATGCGGGGGGAAGCTTTCTTT
TRBJ2-5	TRBV4-3	.	.	CASSHATGAGETQYF	TGCGCCAGCAGCCATGCAACAGGGGCGGGGGAGACCCAGTACTTC
TRBJ2-3	TRBV4-2	.	.	CASSQRRGGTDTQYF	TGTGCCAGCAGCCAACGTCGCGGGGGCACAGATACGCAGTATTTT
TRBJ1-6	TRBV12-5	.	TRBD1	CASGLGQGGSPLHF	TGTGCTAGTGGTCTCGGACAGGGAGGTTCACCCCTCCACTTT
TRBJ1-2	TRBV20-1	.	TRBD1	CSASEAGGYGYTF	TGCAGTGCTAGTGAGGCAGGGGGCTATGGCTACACCTTC
TRBJ1-1	TRBV13	once	.	CASSPSGGTEAFF	TGTGCCAGCAGCCCCAGTGGAGGGACTGAAGCTTTCTTT
TRBJ2-1	TRBV13	.	.	CASSSEKSEQFF	TGTGCCAGCAGCTCAGAAAAAAGTGAGCAGTTCTTC
TRBJ2-1	TRBV5-4	.	TRBD2	CASSPLLAGDNEQFF	TGTGCCAGCAGCCCGTTACTAGCGGGAGACAATGAGCAGTTCTTC
TRBJ2-7	TRBV25-1	.	TRBD2	CASNTGLAGREQYF	TGTGCCAGCAATACGGGACTAGCGGGGCGCGAGCAGTACTTC
TRBJ2-2	TRBV28	.	.	CASFRGNTGELFF	TGTGCCAGCTTCAGGGGGAACACCGGGGAGCTGTTTTTT
TRBJ2-7	TRBV7-9	.	.	CASRPIEGRDTTYEQYF	TGTGCCAGCAGGCCCATCGAAGGTAGGGACACCACCTACGAGCAGTACTTC
TRBJ1-2	TRBV5-4	.	.	CASSFRYGYTF	TGTGCCAGCAGCTTCCGGTATGGCTACACCTTC
TRBJ2-7	TRBV21-1	once	.	CASSIPGQGKGSYEQYF	TGTGCCAGCAGCATTCCCGGACAGGGTAAGGGCTCCTACGAGCAGTACTTC
TRBJ2-7	TRBV6-5	.	TRBD2	CASAGGRHYEQYF	TGTGCCAGTGCTGGCGGGAGGCACTACGAGCAGTACTTC
TRBJ2-7	TRBV28	.	.	CASRNREGGYEQYF	TGTGCCAGCAGGAACAGGGAGGGAGGCTACGAGCAGTACTTC
TRBJ1-1	TRBV19	.	.	CASSISTSGEAFF	TGTGCCAGTAGTATATCTACTTCGGGTGAAGCTTTCTTT
TRBJ1-1	TRBV7-9	few	.	CASSLLGRGDTEAFF	TGTGCCAGCAGCTTATTGGGCAGGGGAGACACTGAAGCTTTCTTT
TRBJ1-1	TRBV12-3/TRBV12-4	.	.	CASSFKGLAAFF	TGTGCCAGCAGTTTCAAGGGGCTGGCAGCTTTCTTT
TRBJ1-6	TRBV7-2	.	.	CASSLTGRINSPLHF	TGTGCCAGCAGCTTAACAGGACGGATAAATTCACCCCTCCACTTT
TRBJ2-7	TRBV30	.	TRBD1	CAWSLRATGGNEQYF	TGTGCCTGGAGTCTAAGGGCGACAGGGGGGAACGAGCAGTACTTC
TRBJ2-1	TRBV7-6	.	.	CASSHKNRSNEADLNANEQFF	TGTGCCAGCAGCCACAAAAACCGAAGTAATGAAGCGGACCTAAACGCCAATGAGCAGTTCTTC
TRBJ2-5	TRBV7-6	.	TRBD2	CASSSQLAGGSRQETQYF	TGTGCCAGCAGCTCGCAACTAGCGGGAGGCAGCCGCCAAGAGACCCAGTACTTC
TRBJ1-6	TRBV4-2	.	TRBD1	CASSQDFGDRTSPLHF	TGTGCCAGCAGCCAAGATTTTGGGGACAGAACTTCACCCCTCCACTTT
TRBJ1-2	TRBV7-8	.	TRBD1	CASSRDRAFGYTF	TGTGCCAGCAGCCGGGACAGGGCTTTCGGCTACACCTTC
TRBJ2-1	TRBV5-1	.	.	CASRRDLPANEQFF	TGCGCCAGCAGGAGGGACTTACCAGCCAATGAGCAGTTCTTC
TRBJ2-1	TRBV9	.	.	CASSVDGLAEQFF	TGTGCCAGCAGCGTAGACGGGCTAGCGGAGCAGTTCTTC
TRBJ1-1	TRBV7-3	.	.	CASSSSGSMNTEAFF	TGTGCCAGCAGCTCCTCGGGGTCCATGAACACTGAAGCTTTCTTT
TRBJ2-3	TRBV11-1	.	TRBD2	CASSKRTSGRQDTQYF	TGTGCCAGCAGCAAACGGACTAGCGGGAGACAAGATACGCAGTATTTT
TRBJ2-2	TRBV7-2	.	.	CASSLRNSGYPGELFF	TGTGCCAGCAGCTTAAGAAACTCGGGTTATCCCGGGGAGCTGTTTTTT